This T cell receptor beta chain was sequenced for a study of T cell clonality in common variable immunodeficiency. V was clipped by 0 bases and J by 9 bases, with 15 bases between them. The CDR3 is 15 amino acids. Germline CDR1 reads LGHNA; CDR2 reads YNFKEQ. In its sample, this clone was seen many times. Its antigen remains unknown. Read sequence stops 3 residues before the CDR3 end, and the germline J gene provides the missing end. Here immunoSEQ multiplex PCR was the method, and the copy in TCRdb shows in-frame clones only, minus some. The sample presents tens of thousands of clones, none singletons. The study's findings and limits: CVID subjects had higher TCRbeta clonality than healthy controls, most marked in about a third. CVID subjects shared fewer TCRbeta clones than healthy controls did. T cell subpopulation sequencing would be needed to explain CVID clonality. In common variable immunodeficiency, TCR beta chains reportedly carried fewer deletions and N-nucleotide insertions.

This TCR derives from a person aged 18 to 70 in good health. The genes are TRBV4-2 and TRBJ2-4, with D hard to call. The sample was peripheral blood mononuclear cells. CDR3 amino acids: CASSQDLAKMGIQYF. The covered CDR3 bases are TGTGCCAGCAGCCAAGATTTAGCAAAAATGGGCATT.